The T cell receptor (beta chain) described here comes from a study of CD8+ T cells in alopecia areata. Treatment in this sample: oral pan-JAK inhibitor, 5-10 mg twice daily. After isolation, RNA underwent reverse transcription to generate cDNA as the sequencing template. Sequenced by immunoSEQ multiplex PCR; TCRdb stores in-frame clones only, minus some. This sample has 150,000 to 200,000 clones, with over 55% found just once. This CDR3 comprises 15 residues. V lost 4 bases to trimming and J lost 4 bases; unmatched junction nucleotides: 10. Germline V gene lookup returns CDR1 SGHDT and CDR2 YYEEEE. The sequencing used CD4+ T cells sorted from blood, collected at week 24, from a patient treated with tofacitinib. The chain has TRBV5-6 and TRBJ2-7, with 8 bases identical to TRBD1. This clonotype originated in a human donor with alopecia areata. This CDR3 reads CASSIRDRRWYEQYF. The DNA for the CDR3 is TGTGCCAGCAGCATCCGGGACAGGCGGTGGTACGAGCAGTACTTC.